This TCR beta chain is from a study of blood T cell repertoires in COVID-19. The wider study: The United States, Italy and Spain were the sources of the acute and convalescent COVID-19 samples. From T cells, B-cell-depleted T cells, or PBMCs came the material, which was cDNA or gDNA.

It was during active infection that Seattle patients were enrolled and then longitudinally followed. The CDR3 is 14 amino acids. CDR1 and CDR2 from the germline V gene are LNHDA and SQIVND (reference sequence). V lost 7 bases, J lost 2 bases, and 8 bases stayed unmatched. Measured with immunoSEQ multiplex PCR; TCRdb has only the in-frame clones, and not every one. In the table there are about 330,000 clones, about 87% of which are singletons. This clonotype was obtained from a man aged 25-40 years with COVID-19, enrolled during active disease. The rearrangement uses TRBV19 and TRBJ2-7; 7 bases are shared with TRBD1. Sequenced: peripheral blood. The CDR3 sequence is CASTATGIAYEQYF. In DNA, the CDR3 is TGTGCCAGTACCGCGACAGGGATCGCCTACGAGCAGTACTTC. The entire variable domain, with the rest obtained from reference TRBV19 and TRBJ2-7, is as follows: DGGITQSPKYLFRKEGQNVTLSCEQNLNHDAMYWYRQDPGQGLRLIYYSQIVNDFQKGDIAEGYSVSREKKESFPLTVTSAQKNPTAFYLCASTATGIAYEQYFGPGTRLTVT.